This is a list of T cell receptor beta chains from one sample in a study of PD-1 blockade in classical Hodgkin lymphoma. Only in-frame clones appear in the TCRdb table, and some are missing; sequencing was by immunoSEQ multiplex PCR. This table has 20,000 to 25,000 clones, around 94% appearing once. The sequenced sample was peripheral blood mononuclear cells (PBMCs). Receptor source: a human donor with classical Hodgkin lymphoma. CDR3s include the opening cysteine and the closing phenylalanine or tryptophan. The D gene is left open where the match is weak. Rows give clone size only sometimes, using once, few, many, or a class for an expanded clone.

>TRBJ1-5|TRBD1|once|TRBV15
TGTGCCACCAGCAGGACAGGGGAAATATACAATCAGCCCCAGCATTTT
CATSRTGEIYNQPQHF
>TRBJ2-7|TRBD1|.|TRBV7-3
TGTGCCAGCAGCATCGGGACAGGTGACTACGAGCAGTACTTC
CASSIGTGDYEQYF
>TRBJ1-5|.|.|TRBV12-5
TGTGCTAGTGGTTTGTTTGTGGATTCCAATCAGCCCCAGCATTTT
CASGLFVDSNQPQHF
>TRBJ2-3|.|once|TRBV19
TGTGCCAGTAGTAACCAGGGGAGGCACACAGATACGCAGTATTTT
CASSNQGRHTDTQYF
>TRBJ2-7|.|once|TRBV27
TGTGCCAGCAGTTTATGGGCCGCAGGAAGAAACTCCTACGAGCAGTACTTC
CASSLWAAGRNSYEQYF
>TRBJ2-3|TRBD2|.|TRBV7-2
TGTGCCAGCAGCTTAGCTAGCGGGGGGGCAGATACGCAGTATTTT
CASSLASGGADTQYF
>TRBJ2-7|.|.|TRBV14
TGTGCCAGCAGCTGGCACATTTGGTTTTACGAGCAGTACTTC
CASSWHIWFYEQYF
>TRBJ2-7|.|.|TRBV5-3
TGTGCCAGAAGCTTGCTCCGTACAGCACTCTCCTACGAGCAGTACTTC
CARSLLRTALSYEQYF
>TRBJ1-6|.|.|TRBV6-5
TGTGCCAGCAGAATCGGGGAATTGGGTTCACCCCTCCACTTT
CASRIGELGSPLHF
>TRBJ2-3|TRBD1|.|TRBV11-1
TGTGCCAGCAGCCTGGACAGGGGAGGTCCAGATACGCAGTATTTT
CASSLDRGGPDTQYF
>TRBJ2-3|TRBD1|.|TRBV7-9
TGTGCCAGCAGCCGACAGGGGCCAGATACGCAGTATTTT
CASSRQGPDTQYF
>TRBJ2-2|TRBD1|medium-sized|TRBV30
TGTGCCTGGACCCCGGGACAGGGGATCGGGGAGCTGTTTTTT
CAWTPGQGIGELFF
>TRBJ2-3|.|.|TRBV5-1
TGCGCCAGCAGCTTGGTACATCAGAGGAACACAGATACGCAGTATTTT
CASSLVHQRNTDTQYF
>TRBJ1-2|TRBD1|.|TRBV19
TGTGCCACAACGTACGGGACAGCATATGGCTACACCTTC
CATTYGTAYGYTF
>TRBJ2-2|.|once|TRBV5-1
TGCGCCAGCAGCTTTAAGGGAGACACCGGGGAGCTGTTTTTT
CASSFKGDTGELFF
>TRBJ2-7|TRBD1|.|TRBV29-1
TGCAGCGTAAAAACAGGGGGTCAAGAGCAGTACTTC
CSVKTGGQEQYF
>TRBJ2-1|TRBD1|.|TRBV11-3
TGTGCCAGCAGCCCCGGGACAGGGGAGGACAATGAGCAGTTCTTC
CASSPGTGEDNEQFF
>TRBJ2-3|TRBD2|.|TRBV7-8
TGTGCCAGCAGCTTACGACCGGGACTAGCGAGCACAGATACGCAGTATTTT
CASSLRPGLASTDTQYF
>TRBJ2-4|.|medium-sized|TRBV7-2
TGTGCCAGCAGCTGGTCTTGGAGGGCGGGGAACATTCAGTACTTC
CASSWSWRAGNIQYF
>TRBJ2-2|.|once|TRBV7-2
TGTGCCAGCAGCTGGAACAGTCCCGGGGAGCTGTTTTTT
CASSWNSPGELFF
>TRBJ1-2|TRBD1|once|TRBV30
TGTGCCTGGAGCGGACAGGGAGTTAACTATGGCTACACCTTC
CAWSGQGVNYGYTF
>TRBJ2-3|.|.|TRBV25-1
TGTGCCAGCAGTGAGGGCGTGGGCACAGATACGCAGTATTTT
CASSEGVGTDTQYF
>TRBJ2-2|TRBD2|.|TRBV5-1
TGCGCCAGCAGCCTAGGGACTAGCGGGGGCACCGGGGAGCTGTTTTTT
CASSLGTSGGTGELFF
>TRBJ1-3|.|.|TRBV29-1
TGCAGCGTTAAGTCAGACCCCTCTGGAAACACCATATATTTT
CSVKSDPSGNTIYF
>TRBJ1-6|.|.|TRBV19
TGTGCCAGTAGTGTCGGGGGAAAGGCACCCCTCCACTTT
CASSVGGKAPLHF
>TRBJ1-1|.|.|TRBV6-5
TGTGCCAGCAGTTACTCCCCACGAGGGATAGCTTTCTTT
CASSYSPRGIAFF